The following is a T cell receptor (beta chain) sequence with its context. Its target antigen remains unknown. One base away there is no much larger clone; base qualities are not given. The source of the sample is a study of Ad26.COV2.S vaccination and SARS-CoV-2 variants (dated by TCRdb to the early 2020s). In terms of the full investigation: Donors in the vaccine arm were drawn from COV1001, a multicentre, randomized, double-blind, placebo-controlled phase I-IIa trial testing Ad26.COV2.S in healthy adults. Dosing of Ad26.COV2.S was intramuscular, at either 5x10^10 or 1x10^11 viral particles, delivered as one shot or as two shots spaced 56 days apart. Sequencing of the TCRbeta repertoire served to evaluate the specificity and breadth of SARS-CoV-2-reactive T cell receptors following Ad26.COV2.S vaccination. A total of roughly 32 samples were included in the TCR-sequenced set, comprising around 19 Ad26.COV2.S vaccine recipients, 5 placebo recipients and 8 SARS-CoV-2 convalescent individuals. Trial participants were randomized into five groups of five, in which low-dose or high-dose Ad26.COV2.S was given once or twice, or placebo was given on both occasions. Blinding of investigators to trial group allocation was maintained during experiments and outcome assessment.

Interpreted using the paper, the treatment or condition label stands for: around 19 received Ad26.COV2.S at low or high dose, single or two shots; five or six received placebo; per-sample allocation not given. For vaccine and placebo recipients, the sequenced repertoires came from samples collected on day 63 after the first injection. Cohort 1b enrolled some 25 adults aged 18-55 years at a single site in Boston, USA, between 29 July and 7 August 2020. Ad26.COV2.S consisted of a replication-incompetent adenovirus type 26 vector by which a prefusion-stabilized SARS-CoV-2 spike protein from the original Wuhan strain was expressed. TCRbeta CDR3 regions were sequenced with the immunoSEQ Assay. After extraction, genomic DNA underwent amplification by bias-controlled multiplex PCR, followed by high-throughput sequencing. The paper's processing steps were these. To quantify the absolute abundance of every unique TCRbeta CDR3 region, sequences were collapsed and filtered. T cell fraction was estimated by normalizing TCRbeta template counts to usable DNA, with usable DNA measured through amplification of reference genes found in all nucleated cells. Repertoire TCRs were annotated as SARS-CoV-2-specific by exact matching of V gene, CDR3 amino acid sequence and J gene to a known reactive TCR set. The reference SARS-CoV-2 TCR set was obtained from MIRA and was filtered for enrichment in COVID-19-positive ImmuneCODE repertoires, whereby public or cross-reactive TCRs were removed. Using the MIRA antigens, annotated TCRs were further analysed by specific ORF or by position within an ORF. Breadth was defined as annotated unique rearrangements over total unique productive rearrangements; depth was the summed frequency of those rearrangements. Two-sided Wilcoxon rank-sum tests were applied when comparing TCR breadth between groups. TCRdb stores this immuneACCESS table with in-frame sequences only. Part of the clones is absent; in the studies checked, under half of the shortfall reflects unresolved V genes, and no reason is known for the rest. For V, J and clone size, that table is used; D and trimming come from the DNA. In all, the sample holds around 300,000 clones, and around nine tenths of those were seen once. Of the sample, approximately 5% falls within the top ten clones.

For CDR1 and CDR2, the germline V gene lists MDHEN and SYDVKM. V and J lose 5 bases and 7 bases, and a span of 9 bases separates them. Taken from cysteine to phenylalanine, the CDR3 has 13 residues. Kept here is only the CDR3 DNA, which spans 39 bases and is read in frame from base 1. Summary of the overall study and its limitations: Vaccine and placebo recipients had similar non-spike TCR breadth, a finding consistent with the vaccine containing only spike. Ad26.COV2.S recipients had higher spike-specific TCR breadth than placebo recipients (P = 0.0014). Substantial breadth of spike-specific CD8+ and CD4+ T cell responses was reported after vaccination. The authors noted that total T cell responses may have been underestimated by the TCR breadth and depth analyses. The study was not powered to compare responses between vaccine doses or regimens.

The TCR sequence derives from a person aged 18 to 59 who received the Ad26.COV2.S COVID-19 vaccine or a placebo. The source was peripheral blood, collected in a trial of Ad26.COV2.S vaccine versus placebo. The chain is encoded by TRBV28 joined to TRBJ1-6; the D gene cannot be resolved reliably. The CDR3 loop reads CASSPLPNSPLHF. DNA sequence: TGTGCCAGCAGTCCGCTACCCAATTCACCCCTCCACTTT.